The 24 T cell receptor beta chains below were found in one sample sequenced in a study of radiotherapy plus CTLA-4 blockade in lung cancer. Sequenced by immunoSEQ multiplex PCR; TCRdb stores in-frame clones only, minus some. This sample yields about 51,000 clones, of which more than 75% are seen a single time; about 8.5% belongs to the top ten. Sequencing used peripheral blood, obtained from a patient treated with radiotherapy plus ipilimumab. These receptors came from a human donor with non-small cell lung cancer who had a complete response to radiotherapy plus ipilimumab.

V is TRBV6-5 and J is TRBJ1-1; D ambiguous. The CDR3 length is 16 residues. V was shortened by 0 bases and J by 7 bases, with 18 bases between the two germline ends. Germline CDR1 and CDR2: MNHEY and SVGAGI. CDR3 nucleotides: TGTGCCAGCAGTTACTCGATGCTGAGACACAAAATTGAAGCTTTCTTT. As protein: CASSYSMLRHKIEAFF.

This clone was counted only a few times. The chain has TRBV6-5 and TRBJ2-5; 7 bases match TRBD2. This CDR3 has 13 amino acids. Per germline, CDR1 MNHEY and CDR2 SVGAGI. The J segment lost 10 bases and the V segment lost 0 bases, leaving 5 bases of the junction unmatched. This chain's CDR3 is CASSYSRGGNQYF. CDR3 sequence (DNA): TGTGCCAGCAGTTACTCGAGGGGAGGGAACCAGTACTTC.

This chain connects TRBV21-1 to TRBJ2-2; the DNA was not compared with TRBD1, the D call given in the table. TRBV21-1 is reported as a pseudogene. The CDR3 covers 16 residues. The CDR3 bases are TGTGCCAGCAGCAAAGCGCTGGGGGCGGGCACCGGGGAGCTGTTTTTT. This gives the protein CASSKALGAGTGELFF.

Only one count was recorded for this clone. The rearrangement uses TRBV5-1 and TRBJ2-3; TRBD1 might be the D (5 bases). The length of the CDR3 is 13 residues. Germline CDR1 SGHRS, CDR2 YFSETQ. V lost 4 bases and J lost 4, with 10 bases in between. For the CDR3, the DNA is TGCGCCAGCAGCCCCCAAGGGGCAGATACGCAGTATTTT. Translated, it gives CASSPQGADTQYF.

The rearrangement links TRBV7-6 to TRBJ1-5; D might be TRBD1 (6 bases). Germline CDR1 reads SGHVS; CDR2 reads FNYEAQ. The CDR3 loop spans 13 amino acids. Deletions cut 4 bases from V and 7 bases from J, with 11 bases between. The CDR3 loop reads CASSSDSSQPQHF. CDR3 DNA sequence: TGTGCCAGCAGCTCGGACAGCTCACAGCCCCAGCATTTT. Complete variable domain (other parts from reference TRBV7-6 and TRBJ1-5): GAGVSQSPRYKVTKRGQDVALRCDPISGHVSLYWYRQALGQGPEFLTYFNYEAQQDKSGLPNDRFSAERPEGSISTLTIQRTEQRDSAMYRCASSSDSSQPQHFGDGTRLSIL.

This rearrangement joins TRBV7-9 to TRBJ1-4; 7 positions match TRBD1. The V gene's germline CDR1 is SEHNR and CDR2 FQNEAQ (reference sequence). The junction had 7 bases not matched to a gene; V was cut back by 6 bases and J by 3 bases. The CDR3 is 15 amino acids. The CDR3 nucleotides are TGTGCCAGCAGTTCCTCAGGGGGTCCTAATGAAAAACTGTTTTTT. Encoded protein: CASSSSGGPNEKLFF.

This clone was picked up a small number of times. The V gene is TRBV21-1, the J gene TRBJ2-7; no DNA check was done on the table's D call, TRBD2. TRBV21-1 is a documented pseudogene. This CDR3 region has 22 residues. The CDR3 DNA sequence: TGTGCCAGCAGCGACTCAAATGGACAGTGGCTGAAAGGACTAGCGGGGGCCCACGAGCAGTACGTC. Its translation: CASSDSNGQWLKGLAGAHEQYV.

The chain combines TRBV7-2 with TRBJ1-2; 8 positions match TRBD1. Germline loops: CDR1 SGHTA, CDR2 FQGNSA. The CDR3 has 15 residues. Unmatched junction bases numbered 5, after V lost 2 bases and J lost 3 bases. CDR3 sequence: CASSLQGARDYGYTF. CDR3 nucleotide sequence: TGTGCCAGCAGCTTACAGGGGGCCAGAGACTATGGCTACACCTTC.

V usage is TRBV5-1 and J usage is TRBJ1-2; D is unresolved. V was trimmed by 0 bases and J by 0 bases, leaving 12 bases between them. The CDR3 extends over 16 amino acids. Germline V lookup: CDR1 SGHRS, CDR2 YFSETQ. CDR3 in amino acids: CASSLDPAASNYGYTF. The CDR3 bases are TGCGCCAGCAGCTTGGACCCAGCGGCGTCTAACTATGGCTACACCTTC.

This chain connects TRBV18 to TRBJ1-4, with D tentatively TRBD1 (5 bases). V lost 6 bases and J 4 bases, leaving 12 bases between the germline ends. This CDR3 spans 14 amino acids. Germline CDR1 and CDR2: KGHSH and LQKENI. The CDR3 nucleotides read TGTGCCAGCTCGTCCGGGACTGATAATGAAAAACTGTTTTTT. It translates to CASSSGTDNEKLFF.

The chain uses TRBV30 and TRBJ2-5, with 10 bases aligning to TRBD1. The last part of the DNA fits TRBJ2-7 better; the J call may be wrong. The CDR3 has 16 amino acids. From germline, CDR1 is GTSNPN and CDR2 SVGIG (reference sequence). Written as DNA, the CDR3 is TGTGCCTGGAGTGTACAGGGACAGGGGCTTCCCTACGAGCAGTACTTC. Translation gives CAWSVQGQGLPYEQYF.

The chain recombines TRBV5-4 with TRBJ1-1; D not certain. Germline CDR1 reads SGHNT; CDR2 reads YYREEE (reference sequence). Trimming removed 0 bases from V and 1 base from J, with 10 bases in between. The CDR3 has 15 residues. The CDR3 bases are TGTGCCAGCAGCTTGGCCGGAGTTACGAACACTGAAGCTTTCTTT. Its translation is CASSLAGVTNTEAFF. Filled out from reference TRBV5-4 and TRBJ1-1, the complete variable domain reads ETGVTQSPTHLIKTRGQQVTLRCSSQSGHNTVSWYQQALGQGPQFIFQYYREEENGRGNFPPRFSGLQFPNYSSELNVNALELDDSALYLCASSLAGVTNTEAFFGQGTRLTVV.

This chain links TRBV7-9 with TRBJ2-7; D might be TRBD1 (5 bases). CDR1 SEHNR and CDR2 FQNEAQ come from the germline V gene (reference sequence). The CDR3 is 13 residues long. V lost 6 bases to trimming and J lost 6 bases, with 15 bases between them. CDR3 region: CASSQGRGVEQYV. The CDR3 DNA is TGTGCCAGCAGTCAAGGTAGGGGTGTCGAGCAGTACGTC.

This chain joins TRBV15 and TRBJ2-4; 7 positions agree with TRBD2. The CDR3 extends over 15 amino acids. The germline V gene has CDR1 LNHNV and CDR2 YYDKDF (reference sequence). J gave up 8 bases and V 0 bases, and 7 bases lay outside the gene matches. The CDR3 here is CATSRDGNGGDIQYF. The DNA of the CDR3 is TGTGCCACCAGCAGAGATGGGAATGGGGGGGACATTCAGTACTTC.

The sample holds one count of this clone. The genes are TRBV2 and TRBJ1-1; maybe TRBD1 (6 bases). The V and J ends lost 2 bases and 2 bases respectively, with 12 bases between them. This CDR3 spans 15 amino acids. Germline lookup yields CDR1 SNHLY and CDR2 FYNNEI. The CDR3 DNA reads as TGTGCCAGCAGTGAATCACAGGGATTTAACACTGAAGCTTTCTTT. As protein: CASSESQGFNTEAFF.

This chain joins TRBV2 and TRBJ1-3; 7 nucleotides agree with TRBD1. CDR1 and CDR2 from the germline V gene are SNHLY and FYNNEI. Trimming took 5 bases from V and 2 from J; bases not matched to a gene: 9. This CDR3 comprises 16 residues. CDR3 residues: CASSSARQGPGNTIYF. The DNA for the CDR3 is TGTGCCAGCAGTTCCGCTAGACAGGGACCTGGAAACACCATATATTTT. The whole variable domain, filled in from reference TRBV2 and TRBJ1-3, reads EPEVTQTPSHQVTQMGQEVILRCVPISNHLYFYWYRQILGQKVEFLVSFYNNEISEKSEIFDDQFSVERPDGSNFTLKIRSTKLEDSAMYFCASSSARQGPGNTIYFGEGSWLTVV.

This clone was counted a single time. The CDR3 DNA reads as TGTGCCAGCAGCTTGGGGGGACCGAGGAGAGATACGCAGTATTTT. Translating gives CASSLGGPRRDTQYF. This chain uses TRBV7-8 with TRBJ2-3, with D possibly TRBD2 on 6 matching bases. The length of the CDR3 is 15 residues. Trimming took off 3 bases at V and 5 bases at J, with 15 bases between the two ends. CDR1 and CDR2 (germline): SGHVS, FQNEAQ.

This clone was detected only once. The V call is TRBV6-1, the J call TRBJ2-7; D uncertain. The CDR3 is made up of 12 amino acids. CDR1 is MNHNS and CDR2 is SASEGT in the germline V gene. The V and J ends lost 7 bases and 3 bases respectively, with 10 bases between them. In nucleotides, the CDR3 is TGTGCCAGCAACTCAGGATTCTACGAGCAGTACTTC. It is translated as CASNSGFYEQYF.

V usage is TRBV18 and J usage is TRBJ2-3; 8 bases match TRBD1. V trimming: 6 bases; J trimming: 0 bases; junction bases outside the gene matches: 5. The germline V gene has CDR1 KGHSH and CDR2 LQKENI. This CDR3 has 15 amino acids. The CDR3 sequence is CASSPRQGSTDTQYF. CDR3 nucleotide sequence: TGTGCCAGCTCTCCCCGACAGGGGAGCACAGATACGCAGTATTTT.

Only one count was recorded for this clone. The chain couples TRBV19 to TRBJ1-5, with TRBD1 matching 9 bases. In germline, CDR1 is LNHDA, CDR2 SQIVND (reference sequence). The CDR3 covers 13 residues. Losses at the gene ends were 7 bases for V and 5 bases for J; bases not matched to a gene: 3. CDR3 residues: CASIGQGHQPQHF. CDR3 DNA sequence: TGTGCCAGTATCGGACAGGGGCATCAGCCCCAGCATTTT.

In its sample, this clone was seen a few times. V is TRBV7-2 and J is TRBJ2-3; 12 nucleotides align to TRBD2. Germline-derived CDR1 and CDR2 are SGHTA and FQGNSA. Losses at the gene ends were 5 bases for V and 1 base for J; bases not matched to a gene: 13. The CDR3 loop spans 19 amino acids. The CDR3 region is CASSPGASGRAYGTDTQYF. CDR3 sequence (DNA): TGTGCCAGCAGCCCAGGGGCTAGCGGGAGGGCCTATGGCACAGATACGCAGTATTTT.

Here the CDR3 DNA reads TGTGCCAGCAGTTCCCGGTCAGGTAGTACTGAAGCTTTCTTT. Translating it yields CASSSRSGSTEAFF. The chain couples TRBV6-5 to TRBJ1-1; unclear D gene. V shed 4 bases and J shed 5 bases, with 14 bases lying between them. CDR1 MNHEY and CDR2 SVGAGI come from the germline V gene. The CDR3 totals 14 residues.

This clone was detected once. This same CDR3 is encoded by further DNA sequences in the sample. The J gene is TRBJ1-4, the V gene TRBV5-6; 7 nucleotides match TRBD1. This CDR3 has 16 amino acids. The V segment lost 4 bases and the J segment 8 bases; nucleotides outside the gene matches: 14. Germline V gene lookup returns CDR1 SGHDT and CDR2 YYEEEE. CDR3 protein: CASSLRTGPLGEKLFF. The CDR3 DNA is TGTGCCAGCAGCCTAAGGACAGGCCCTTTAGGGGAAAAACTGTTTTTT.

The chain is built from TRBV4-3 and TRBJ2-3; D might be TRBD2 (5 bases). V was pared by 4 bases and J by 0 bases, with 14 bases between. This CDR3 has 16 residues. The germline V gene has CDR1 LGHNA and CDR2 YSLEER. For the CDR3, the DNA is TGCGCCAGCAGCCGAGGAATAGCGATTAGCACAGATACGCAGTATTTT. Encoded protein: CASSRGIAISTDTQYF.